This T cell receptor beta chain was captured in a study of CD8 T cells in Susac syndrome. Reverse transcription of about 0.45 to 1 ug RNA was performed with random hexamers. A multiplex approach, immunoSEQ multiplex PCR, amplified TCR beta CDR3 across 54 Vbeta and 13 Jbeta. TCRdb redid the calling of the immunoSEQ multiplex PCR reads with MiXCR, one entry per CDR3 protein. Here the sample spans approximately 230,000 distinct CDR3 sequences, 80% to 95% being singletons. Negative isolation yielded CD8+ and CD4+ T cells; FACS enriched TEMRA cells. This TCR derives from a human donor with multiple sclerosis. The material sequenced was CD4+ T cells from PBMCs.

For the CDR3, the DNA is TGCGCCAGCAGCTTGGAGGGCACCCGATACGAGCAGTACTTC. It yields the protein CASSLEGTRYEQYF. The rearrangement links TRBV5-1 to TRBJ2-7; D is undetermined. Germline CDR1 and CDR2: SGHRS and YFSETQ. CDR3 length: 14 amino acids. Between the trimmed V and J ends, which lost 0 bases and 4 bases, there was a span of 11 bases.